This T cell receptor beta chain was recovered during a study of T-cell reconstitution after alpha-beta-depleted transplantation in children. The CDR3 is made up of 13 amino acids. Germline lookup yields CDR1 DFQATT and CDR2 SNEGSKA (reference sequence). V was trimmed by 4 bases and J by 7 bases, leaving 16 bases between them. Using unique molecular identifiers, the investigators prepared the TCRbeta library. Using its own MiXCR run on the PCR reads, TCRdb lists one record per CDR3 protein. The sample contains more than 250,000 distinct CDR3 sequences, more than 9% of which appear only once. This clonotype was seen a few times.

This chain connects TRBV20-1 to TRBJ2-5; D perhaps matches TRBD2 (5 bases). The receptor was isolated from a human donor who donated a stem cell graft to a child with SCID. The source was PBMCs from the stem cell graft donor, collected from the stem cell graft. CDR3 nucleotide sequence: TGCAGTGCTACCGGACCTGCCAGCGGGACCCAGTACTTC. Protein: CSATGPASGTQYF.